Below are 12 T cell receptor beta chains sequenced from a single sample in a study of post-analysis software for immune sequencing data. Whole-study results and caveats: Compared with controls, patients had more of 4 or 5 TRBV segments, including TRBV5-6, TRBV5-1 and TRBV20-1.

Their cognate antigens are unknown. cDNA libraries of TCR beta carried unique molecular identifiers. Each CDR3 protein gets one entry after TCRdb re-called the PCR reads with MiXCR. Among hundreds of thousands of distinct CDR3 sequences listed, less than 40% were seen once. The sample was blood. These TCRs come from a girl aged 2-10 years with multiple sclerosis.

V usage is TRBV5-1 and J usage is TRBJ2-7, with D possibly matching TRBD1 (5 bases). The CDR3 extends over 16 amino acids. V was shortened by 3 bases and J by 0 bases, with 16 bases between the two germline ends. Germline CDR1 and CDR2: SGHRS and YFSETQ. The CDR3 region has the DNA TGCGCCAGCAGCTCGGCTTCGACAGATCCCTCCTACGAGCAGTACTTC. Protein sequence: CASSSASTDPSYEQYF.

The chain couples TRBV20-1 to TRBJ2-7, with 9 bases matching TRBD2. The CDR3 loop spans 13 amino acids. Germline V gives CDR1 DFQATT, CDR2 SNEGSKA (reference sequence). V lost 6 bases to trimming and J lost 2 bases; unmatched junction nucleotides: 5. The CDR3 protein is CSAGGRAPYEQYF. CDR3 bases: TGCAGTGCGGGCGGGAGGGCCCCCTACGAGCAGTACTTC.

The V and J genes are TRBV4-1 and TRBJ2-4; D perhaps matches TRBD2 (6 bases). Germline lookup yields CDR1 MGHRA and CDR2 YSYEKL. With 6 bases removed from V and 0 bases from J, the gap between germline ends came to 21 bases. The CDR3 is 18 residues long. The CDR3 is CASRPGGPYGLAKNIQYF. The CDR3 nucleotides are TGCGCCAGCAGACCCGGGGGACCCTACGGGCTAGCCAAAAACATTCAGTACTTC.

This clonotype was detected only a few times. The V call is TRBV7-3, the J call TRBJ2-2; 10 positions agree with TRBD1. V lost 5 bases and J lost 6; bases outside the gene matches: 9. Germline V gene data show CDR1 as SGHTA and CDR2 as FQGTGA. This CDR3 contains 16 residues. In DNA form, the CDR3 reads TGTGCCAGCAGCCCTACACCGGGACAGGGGTCCGGGGAGCTGTTTTTT. Protein: CASSPTPGQGSGELFF.

The chain is built from TRBV7-9 and TRBJ2-3, with a possible D match to TRBD1 (5 bases). This CDR3 has 12 residues. CDR1 and CDR2 from the germline V gene are SEHNR and FQNEAQ (reference sequence). V gave up 5 bases and J gave up 4 bases, with 7 bases separating them. In DNA form, the CDR3 reads TGTGCCAGCAGCCAGGGCCCAGATACGCAGTATTTT. This codes for CASSQGPDTQYF.

This sequence joins TRBV29-1 and TRBJ2-7, with D unclear. Germline-derived CDR1 and CDR2 are SQVTM and ANQGSEA. This CDR3 has 13 residues. V shed 4 bases and J shed 5 bases, with 15 bases lying between them. CDR3 sequence reads: CSVGPLYGDEQYF. CDR3 bases: TGCAGCGTTGGCCCTCTGTATGGGGACGAGCAGTACTTC.

The table lists this clonotype with a few counts. A much larger clone lies a single base off, so this may be a read error. This chain joins TRBV29-1 and TRBJ2-1; 9 bases align to TRBD1. The J call may be in error: the DNA end matches TRBJ2-7 better. Germline V gives CDR1 SQVTM, CDR2 ANQGSEA. The CDR3 has 14 residues. The CDR3, as DNA: TGCAGCGTTGATGGGGGACAGGGTACGAATGAGCAGTACTTC. The encoded protein is CSVDGGQGTNEQYF.

The chain has TRBV13 and TRBJ2-1; D possibly corresponds to TRBD2 (7 bases). Germline V CDR1 and CDR2: PRHDT, FYEKMQ (reference sequence). V was cut by 2 bases and J by 12 bases, with 26 bases left in between. This CDR3 has 17 residues. In nucleotides, the CDR3 is TGTGCCAGCAGCTTATTGGGGGGGCGAAGTGTGGGCGATGGGCAGTTCTTC. Amino acids: CASSLLGGRSVGDGQFF. Based on the CDR3 plus reference TRBV13 and TRBJ2-1, the full variable domain is AAGVIQSPRHLIKEKRETATLKCYPIPRHDTVYWYQQGPGQDPQFLISFYEKMQSDKGSIPDRFSAQQFSDYHSELNMSSLELGDSALYFCASSLLGGRSVGDGQFFGPGTRLTVL.

V is TRBV4-3 and J is TRBJ2-3; D gene ambiguous. Germline V lookup: CDR1 LGHNA, CDR2 YSLEER. The CDR3 has 13 residues. Trimming stripped 0 bases from V and 6 bases from J, with 7 bases between. The DNA of the CDR3 is TGCGCCAGCAGCCAAGATCGGTGGGATACGCAGTATTTT. This encodes CASSQDRWDTQYF.

This clonotype was seen more than once but under ten times. The J gene is TRBJ2-7, the V gene TRBV29-1, with D possibly TRBD1 on 6 matching bases. Germline V gene sequence: CDR1 SQVTM, CDR2 ANQGSEA. V was shortened by 7 bases and J by 3 bases, with 16 bases between the two germline ends. The CDR3 has 13 residues. The CDR3 loop is CSAQPTGHYEQYF. The CDR3 bases are TGCAGCGCTCAGCCGACAGGACACTACGAGCAGTACTTC.

The rearrangement uses TRBV9 and TRBJ1-2; 10 bases line up with TRBD1. Germline CDR1 reads SGDLS; CDR2 reads YYNGEE. Unmatched junction bases numbered 6, after V lost 0 bases and J lost 7 bases. The length of the CDR3 is 15 residues. CDR3 sequence reads: CASSVADRGISGYTF. Written as DNA, the CDR3 is TGTGCCAGCAGCGTAGCGGACAGGGGGATCTCTGGCTACACCTTC.

This clonotype was counted between two and nine times. The J gene is TRBJ2-3, the V gene TRBV29-1; tentatively, D is TRBD2 (6 bases). Between the trimmed V and J ends, which lost 3 bases and 5 bases, there was a span of 9 bases. The CDR3 is 12 amino acids. CDR1 is SQVTM, CDR2 ANQGSEA, per germline. Written as DNA, the CDR3 is TGCAGCGTTGAGACTAGTCTAGATACGCAGTATTTT. It yields the protein CSVETSLDTQYF.